The source of this T cell receptor (beta chain) is a study of blood T cell repertoires in COVID-19. Measured with immunoSEQ multiplex PCR; TCRdb has only the in-frame clones, and not every one. The sample lists approximately 300,000 clones, 86% occurring once. V shed 4 bases and J 5 bases; nucleotides not matched to a gene: 9. Germline V CDR1 and CDR2: LNHDA, SQIVND (reference sequence). This CDR3 has 15 residues. The sample consisted of PBMCs or T cells enriched from blood (not recorded which). The receptor was isolated from a woman younger than 30 who had recovered from COVID-19. The chain joins TRBV19 to TRBJ1-1; 8 nucleotides match TRBD1. The CDR3 nucleotides read TGTGCCAGTAGTACCACCAGACAGGGGAGGACTGAAGCTTTCTTT. It encodes CASSTTRQGRTEAFF.